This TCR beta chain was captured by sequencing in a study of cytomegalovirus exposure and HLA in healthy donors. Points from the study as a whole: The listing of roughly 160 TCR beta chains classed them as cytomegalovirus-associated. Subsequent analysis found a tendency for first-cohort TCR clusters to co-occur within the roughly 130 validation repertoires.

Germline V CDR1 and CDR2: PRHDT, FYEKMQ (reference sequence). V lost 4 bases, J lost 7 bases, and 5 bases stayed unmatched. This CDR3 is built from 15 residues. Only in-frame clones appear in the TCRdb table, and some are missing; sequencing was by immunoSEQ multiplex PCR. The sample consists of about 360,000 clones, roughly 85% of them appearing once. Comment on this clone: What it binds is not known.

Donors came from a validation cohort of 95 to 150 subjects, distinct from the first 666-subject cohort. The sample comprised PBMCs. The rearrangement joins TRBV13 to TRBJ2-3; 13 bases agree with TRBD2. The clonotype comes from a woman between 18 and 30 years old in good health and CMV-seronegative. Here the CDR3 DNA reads TGTGCCAGCAGCTCCGGACTAGCGGGAGTGAATACGCAGTATTTT. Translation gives CASSSGLAGVNTQYF.